These 16 T cell receptor beta chains originate from one sample sequenced in a study of T cell repertoires in cytomegalovirus infection. One entry per CDR3 protein, called by TCRdb with MiXCR from the reads. The sample has approximately 500,000 distinct CDR3 sequences, approximately 15% seen once. Material for sequencing was CD8+ T cells from PBMCs. Every receptor here comes from a human donor in good health (CMV status not recorded). Some clones in this sample may be carry-over from other donors' samples.

This clonotype was recorded many times. V usage is TRBV7-6 and J usage is TRBJ1-2, with 7 bases matching TRBD1. This CDR3 spans 16 amino acids. Germline CDR1 reads SGHVS; CDR2 reads FNYEAQ. The V segment lost 4 bases and the J segment 4 bases; nucleotides outside the gene matches: 12. CDR3 nucleotide sequence: TGTGCCAGCAGCTCAGACATGACAGGGAGAGTCTATGGCTACACCTTC. This translates into CASSSDMTGRVYGYTF.

There are a few counts of this clonotype. This chain links TRBV27 with TRBJ2-7, with TRBD2 matching over 9 bases. CDR1 is MNHEY, CDR2 SMNVEV, per germline (reference sequence). The junction had 9 bases not matched to a gene; V was cut back by 6 bases and J by 3 bases. This CDR3 region has 15 residues. The CDR3 region has the DNA TGTGCCAGCAGGCCCAATAGCGGGAGAGGCTACGAGCAGTACTTC. Protein sequence: CASRPNSGRGYEQYF.

J is TRBJ1-4 and V is TRBV5-1; 7 nucleotides match TRBD1. This CDR3 spans 14 amino acids. Germline V lookup: CDR1 SGHRS, CDR2 YFSETQ. V shed 4 bases, J shed 14 bases, and the junction held 14 bases outside the gene matches. The CDR3 is CASSSDRARDVLFF. CDR3 coding DNA: TGCGCCAGCAGCAGCGACAGGGCACGGGACGTCCTGTTTTTT.

This clonotype was seen repeatedly, ten times or more. DNA of the CDR3: TGTGCTAGTGGTTTGGGCACGGTGGCCGGGGAGCTGTTTTTT. Translation gives CASGLGTVAGELFF. The rearrangement joins TRBV12-5 to TRBJ2-2, with no clear D. Trimming pared 1 base from V and 6 bases from J, leaving 9 bases between. The CDR3 extends over 14 amino acids. Germline lookup yields CDR1 LGHNT and CDR2 FRNRAP. Drawing the rest from reference TRBV12-5 and TRBJ2-2, the complete variable domain is DARVTQTPRHKVTEMGQEVTMRCQPILGHNTVFWYRQTMMQGLELLAYFRNRAPLDDSGMPKDRFSAEMPDATLATLKIQPSEPRDSAVYFCASGLGTVAGELFFGEGSRLTVL.

The chain has TRBV27 and TRBJ2-7; D possibly corresponds to TRBD1 (6 bases). The CDR3 has 15 residues. The V end was cut by 4 bases, the J end by 2 bases, with 15 bases between. In germline, CDR1 is MNHEY, CDR2 SMNVEV (reference sequence). The CDR3 coding sequence is TGTGCCAGCAGTTCGGACAGACTTCTTACCTACGAGCAGTACTTC. The encoded protein is CASSSDRLLTYEQYF.

This clonotype was seen many times. V gene TRBV10-3 combines with J gene TRBJ2-1; 7 positions agree with TRBD2. Germline V gene lookup returns CDR1 ENHRY and CDR2 SYGVKD. J was trimmed by 14 bases and V by 2 bases; bases with no gene match: 9. This CDR3 region has 13 residues. The CDR3 coding sequence is TGTGCCATCAGTGAGGAGCGGGCGGGAGTGGAGTTCTTC. It translates to CAISEERAGVEFF.

Many counts were recorded for this clonotype. The chain recombines TRBV7-9 with TRBJ1-6; TRBD1 matches at 9 bases. Trimming cost V 3 bases and J 9 bases; bases outside gene matches: 12. The CDR3 sequence is 17 residues long. Germline lookup yields CDR1 SEHNR and CDR2 FQNEAQ (reference sequence). The DNA for the CDR3 is TGTGCCAGCAGCTTGGGGGACAGGGCTAACGTCGGTTCACCCCTCCACTTT. Amino acids: CASSLGDRANVGSPLHF. Using reference TRBV7-9 and TRBJ1-6 for the parts outside the CDR3, the full variable domain is DTGVSQNPRHKITKRGQNVTFRCDPISEHNRLYWYRQTLGQGPEFLTYFQNEAQLEKSRLLSDRFSAERPKGSFSTLEIQRTEQGDSAMYLCASSLGDRANVGSPLHFGNGTRLTVT.

This clonotype was counted between two and nine times. The chain is built from TRBV29-1 and TRBJ2-7, with 10 bases identical to TRBD2. Germline values: CDR1 SQVTM, CDR2 ANQGSEA. The CDR3 has 14 amino acids. The J segment lost 2 bases and the V segment lost 3 bases, leaving 4 bases of the junction unmatched. The DNA for the CDR3 is TGCAGCGTTGATACAGCGGGAGGGACCTACGAGCAGTACTTC. Protein product: CSVDTAGGTYEQYF.

This clonotype has a handful of counts. The chain links TRBV30 to TRBJ2-7, with a tentative D call TRBD1 (6 bases). The CDR3 is made up of 13 amino acids. Germline V gives CDR1 GTSNPN, CDR2 SVGIG (reference sequence). V was clipped by 2 bases and J by 1 base, with 9 bases between them. CDR3 sequence reads: CAWSSGVSYEQYF. CDR3 in DNA: TGTGCCTGGAGTTCAGGGGTGTCCTACGAGCAGTACTTC.

Ten or more counts support this clonotype. An end of the junction does not agree with germline; a read error may underlie this. The genes are TRBV12-3 or TRBV12-4 and TRBJ2-7; a weak D match, TRBD1 (5 bases). This CDR3 region has 12 residues. DNA for the CDR3: TGTGCCAGCAGTTACGACAGCACCTTCCTGAGGTTC. It translates to CASSYDSTFLRF.

This clonotype was seen ten or more times. The chain joins TRBV7-6 to TRBJ2-7; 7 bases align to TRBD1. Germline CDR1 SGHVS, CDR2 FNYEAQ. V trimming: 5 bases; J trimming: 3 bases; junction bases outside the gene matches: 4. The CDR3 is 13 amino acids. The CDR3 DNA reads TGTGCCAGCAGCCTGGGACAGTACTACGAGCAGTACTTC. Its translation is CASSLGQYYEQYF. The complete variable domain, with remaining parts taken from reference TRBV7-6 and TRBJ2-7, reads GAGVSQSPRYKVTKRGQDVALRCDPISGHVSLYWYRQALGQGPEFLTYFNYEAQQDKSGLPNDRFSAERPEGSISTLTIQRTEQRDSAMYRCASSLGQYYEQYFGPGTRLTVT.

The V gene is TRBV4-1, the J gene TRBJ2-7; TRBD2 matches 10 bases. Germline loops: CDR1 MGHRA, CDR2 YSYEKL. The trim removed 1 base at V and 2 bases at J, leaving 8 bases unmatched. This CDR3 spans 17 amino acids. The CDR3 nucleotides are TGCGCCAGCAGCCAAGGAACACTAGCGGGGTTACCCTACGAGCAGTACTTC. This encodes CASSQGTLAGLPYEQYF.

This clonotype came up many times. This sequence joins TRBV27 and TRBJ2-1; TRBD2 is a possible D gene (6 bases). Per germline, CDR1 MNHEY and CDR2 SMNVEV (reference sequence). The CDR3 is 15 amino acids. The germline V and J ends were trimmed by 3 bases and 6 bases, with 15 bases remaining between them. The CDR3 sequence: CASSLAGGVGNEQFF. The CDR3 DNA reads TGTGCCAGCAGTTTGGCCGGGGGAGTGGGCAATGAGCAGTTCTTC.

This clonotype was detected a few times. This chain links TRBV29-1 with TRBJ1-4, with a possible D match to TRBD1 (5 bases). The V end was cut by 2 bases, the J end by 6 bases, with 10 bases between. The V gene's germline CDR1 is SQVTM and CDR2 ANQGSEA. The length of the CDR3 is 13 residues. The CDR3 is CSVEQGWDEKLFF. As DNA, the CDR3 is TGCAGCGTTGAACAGGGCTGGGATGAAAAACTGTTTTTT.

This rearrangement joins TRBV2 to TRBJ2-3, with D possibly TRBD2 on 5 matching bases. Trimming pared 5 bases from V and 0 bases from J, leaving 12 bases between. Per the germline V gene, CDR1 is SNHLY and CDR2 is FYNNEI. This CDR3 comprises 15 residues. This chain's CDR3 is CASSPSSVSTDTQYF. The CDR3 bases are TGTGCCAGCAGTCCTAGTAGCGTAAGCACAGATACGCAGTATTTT.

The chain uses TRBV12-3 or TRBV12-4 and TRBJ2-4; the match to TRBD1 covers 10 bases. With V trimmed by 4 bases and J by 9 bases, 3 bases remained unmatched. The CDR3 runs 13 residues. CDR3 residues: CASSSDRGGIQYF. The CDR3 bases are TGTGCCAGCAGTTCGGACAGGGGGGGCATTCAGTACTTC.